These 18 T cell receptor beta chains share one sample of origin, sequenced in a study of Graves' ophthalmopathy and Graves' hyperthyroidism. Using RNA transcripts, the TCR beta CDR3 regions were amplified. First-round RT-PCR employed HTBI primers, with a second-round multiplex PCR after it. TCRdb independently ran MiXCR on the multiplex PCR reads; one entry per CDR3 protein. The data show approximately 700,000 distinct CDR3 sequences, 35% to 50% seen once. Material for sequencing was peripheral blood. The receptors originated from an adult man with Graves' ophthalmopathy.

A few counts support this clonotype. The rearrangement joins TRBV2 to TRBJ1-2; 9 bases match TRBD1. From germline, CDR1 is SNHLY and CDR2 FYNNEI. The CDR3 covers 15 residues. With 6 bases clipped from V and 1 base from J, the junction kept 6 bases outside the gene matches. CDR3 amino acids: CASSPGQGFNYGYTF. Here the CDR3 DNA reads TGTGCCAGCAGCCCGGGACAGGGCTTTAACTATGGCTACACCTTC. The full variable domain, rest sourced from reference TRBV2 and TRBJ1-2, is EPEVTQTPSHQVTQMGQEVILRCVPISNHLYFYWYRQILGQKVEFLVSFYNNEISEKSEIFDDQFSVERPDGSNFTLKIRSTKLEDSAMYFCASSPGQGFNYGYTFGSGTRLTVV.

The chain combines TRBV7-6 with TRBJ2-5; 7 nucleotides align to TRBD1. The CDR3 extends over 16 amino acids. CDR1 is SGHVS and CDR2 is FNYEAQ in the germline V gene. V shed 3 bases and J 1 base; nucleotides not matched to a gene: 8. The CDR3: CASSLPGTVRQETQYF. CDR3 DNA sequence: TGTGCCAGCAGCTTGCCCGGGACAGTTCGCCAAGAGACCCAGTACTTC.

The chain's CDR3 is CASSRRQYSNQPQHF. CDR3 nucleotides: TGTGCCAGCAGCCGAAGACAGTATAGCAATCAGCCCCAGCATTTT. The chain uses TRBV10-3 and TRBJ1-5, with D tentatively TRBD1 (5 bases). CDR3 length: 15 amino acids. Germline lookup yields CDR1 ENHRY and CDR2 SYGVKD. The V gene lost 10 bases and the J gene lost 0 bases, with 16 bases spanning the gap.

The chain carries TRBV7-9 and TRBJ2-3; tentatively, D is TRBD2 (7 bases). Trimming shortened V by 5 bases and J by 5 bases, and 11 bases separated the two germline ends. The germline gives CDR1 SEHNR, CDR2 FQNEAQ (reference sequence). CDR3 size: 13 residues. The CDR3 region is CASSGGAVDTQYF. Here the CDR3 DNA reads TGTGCCAGCAGCGGGGGGGCTGTAGATACGCAGTATTTT.

A remark on this clonotype: A single base separates this from a much larger clone, so it may be a read error. The chain joins TRBV20-1 to TRBJ1-1; the match to TRBD1 covers 10 bases. The CDR3 is 14 residues long. In germline, CDR1 is DFQATT, CDR2 SNEGSKA (reference sequence). The DNA for the CDR3 is TGCAGTGCTAGACCGGGACAGGGGAACACTGGAGCTTTCTTT. Translating gives CSARPGQGNTGAFF.

CDR3 in DNA: TGCAGCAGGCAAGGCAATCAGCCCCAGCATTTT. It is translated as CSRQGNQPQHF. V is TRBV29-1 and J is TRBJ1-5; D is unresolved. This CDR3 has 11 amino acids. V gave up 8 bases and J gave up 2 bases, with 7 bases separating them. Germline loops: CDR1 SQVTM, CDR2 ANQGSEA.

Only a few counts were recorded for this clonotype. The chain is built from TRBV4-1 and TRBJ2-7; TRBD2 aligns across 9 bases. The V gene's germline CDR1 is MGHRA and CDR2 YSYEKL. The ends lost 0 bases at V and 4 bases at J; junction bases unmatched: 4. The CDR3 totals 15 residues. CDR3 sequence reads: CASSQEISGGYEQYF. Written as DNA, the CDR3 is TGCGCCAGCAGCCAAGAGATTAGCGGGGGATACGAGCAGTACTTC.

The chain is built from TRBV29-1 and TRBJ2-5; possible D gene TRBD1, 5 bases. V was cut by 8 bases and J by 5 bases, with 15 bases left in between. Germline CDR1 and CDR2: SQVTM and ANQGSEA. CDR3 length: 12 residues. CDR3 bases: TGCAGCTACGAGAGGACAACGGAGACCCAGTACTTC. Translating it yields CSYERTTETQYF.

This clonotype was found many times. The V gene is TRBV11-3, the J gene TRBJ2-5; D remains unclear. The CDR3 loop spans 8 amino acids. Trimming removed 11 bases from V and 5 bases from J, with 3 bases in between. Germline CDR1 is SGHNT and CDR2 is YENEEA. In DNA form, the CDR3 reads TGTGCCGTGGAGACCCAGTACTTC. Its translation is CAVETQYF.

This clonotype was detected only a few times. The chain couples TRBV14 to TRBJ1-1, with unresolved D. The V and J ends lost 0 bases and 3 bases respectively, with 14 bases between them. The CDR3 runs to 16 residues. Per germline, CDR1 SGHDN and CDR2 FVKESK. The CDR3: CASSQDRKSWDTEAFF. The CDR3 DNA sequence: TGTGCCAGCAGCCAAGATAGGAAGTCCTGGGACACTGAAGCTTTCTTT.

V is TRBV29-1 and J is TRBJ2-7, with 9 bases lining up with TRBD1. The CDR3 is made up of 12 amino acids. Germline CDR1 SQVTM, CDR2 ANQGSEA. V shed 4 bases, J shed 7 bases, and the junction held 5 bases outside the gene matches. The DNA of the CDR3 is TGCAGCGTTGTACAGGGGGCAGGTGAGCAGTACTTC. It is translated as CSVVQGAGEQYF.

This clonotype was counted a few times. V and J are TRBV7-2 and TRBJ2-5; TRBD1 aligns across 9 bases. Germline loops: CDR1 SGHTA, CDR2 FQGNSA. The CDR3 runs 16 residues. J lost 4 bases, V lost 1 base, and 7 bases had no gene match. CDR3: CASSLEQGAGRETQYF. The CDR3, as DNA: TGTGCCAGCAGCTTAGAACAGGGGGCGGGGAGAGAGACCCAGTACTTC.

V usage is TRBV6-9 and J usage is TRBJ2-7; TRBD2 is a possible D gene (6 bases). The V end lost 0 bases, the J end lost 5 bases, and 20 bases lay between the germline ends. Germline V gene data show CDR1 as MNHGY and CDR2 as SVAAGI. This CDR3 has 17 residues. CDR3 nucleotide sequence: TGTGCCAGCAGTTATTCCCCCCCGACTGGGGACTTTAACGAGCAGTACTTC. Its protein is CASSYSPPTGDFNEQYF.

The chain recombines TRBV5-1 with TRBJ2-5, with D tentatively TRBD2 (6 bases). The CDR3 is 14 residues long. Trimming removed 0 bases at V and 5 bases at J, with 11 bases between. Germline loops: CDR1 SGHRS, CDR2 YFSETQ. CDR3 sequence reads: CASSLGLEGETQYF. The CDR3 DNA sequence: TGCGCCAGCAGCTTGGGACTAGAGGGTGAGACCCAGTACTTC.

The V and J genes are TRBV25-1 and TRBJ2-7; 7 bases fit TRBD1. Germline V gene lookup returns CDR1 MGHDK and CDR2 SYGVNS. This CDR3 spans 13 amino acids. V shed 6 bases, J shed 2 bases, and the junction held 4 bases outside the gene matches. This CDR3 reads CASRPDRAYEQYF. In DNA, the CDR3 is TGTGCCAGCAGACCAGACAGGGCCTACGAGCAGTACTTC.

The genes are TRBV25-1 and TRBJ1-2; D not resolved. V was clipped by 6 bases and J by 4 bases, with 15 bases between them. This CDR3 region has 14 residues. CDR1 MGHDK and CDR2 SYGVNS come from the germline V gene. This CDR3 reads CASRDRSGSYGYTF. The DNA of the CDR3 is TGTGCCAGCAGAGACCGCTCAGGTAGCTATGGCTACACCTTC.

The sample holds a few counts of this clonotype. The chain links TRBV6-2 or TRBV6-3 to TRBJ1-1; 9 bases agree with TRBD1. The CDR3 is 16 amino acids. The germline gives CDR1 MNHEY, CDR2 SVGEGT. V was clipped by 5 bases and J by 6 bases; unmatched bases: 13. The CDR3 here is CASSAGTGSQVAEAFF. CDR3 DNA sequence: TGTGCCAGCAGTGCCGGGACAGGGTCTCAGGTCGCTGAAGCTTTCTTT.

In this sample, this clonotype turned up many times. The chain recombines TRBV7-3 with TRBJ1-3; no definite D call. Germline assignment: CDR1 SGHTA and CDR2 FQGTGA. With 1 base removed from V and 8 bases from J, the gap between germline ends came to 9 bases. This CDR3 region has 13 residues. CDR3 DNA sequence: TGTGCCAGCAGCTTAAGTGGGGATGACACCATATATTTT. It yields the protein CASSLSGDDTIYF.